This T cell receptor (beta chain) is from a study of T cell responses to AZD1222 COVID-19 vaccine. Points from the study as a whole: The CD4 TCRs associated with vaccination extended across spike and predominated at 160-218 and 743-854.

A word on this clone: Its cognate antigen is unknown.

Trimming cost V 6 bases and J 0 bases, with 14 bases left between them. The V gene's germline CDR1 is MNHEY and CDR2 SVGAGI. This CDR3 spans 15 amino acids. Some clones are missing from TCRdb's copy, which holds only in-frame ones; the method was immunoSEQ multiplex PCR. The sample has some 97,000 clones; around 87% are singletons. Sequencing used peripheral blood, obtained on day 0 of MenACWY control vaccination. The chain links TRBV6-5 to TRBJ2-5; the D gene could be TRBD1 or TRBD2 (6 bases each). This clonotype was obtained from an adult in good health. CDR3 amino acids: CASREGGLYQETQYF. The CDR3 nucleotides are TGTGCCAGCAGAGAGGGGGGTTTGTACCAAGAGACCCAGTACTTC.